A selection of T cell receptor beta chains follows, all from one sample in a study of technical replicates of blood from several donors. Measured with immunoSEQ multiplex PCR; TCRdb has only the in-frame clones, and not every one. Among 80,000 to 100,000 clones listed, 92% were seen once. Sequenced material: T cells isolated from PBMCs. These receptor sequences come from a human donor in good health. Both conserved end residues are part of each CDR3. The D gene is left open where the match is weak. Clone size is not always given. Where it is, it says once, few, many or a class for expanded clones.

DNA	CDR3	V	J	length	size	D
TGCGCCAGCAGCCCAGGGGATAGCCCGTACCAAGAGACCCAGTACTTC	CASSPGDSPYQETQYF	TRBV4-1	TRBJ2-5	16	once	-
TGTGCCATCCCACTCAGCGGGAGGGGCGAGCAGTACTTC	CAIPLSGRGEQYF	TRBV2	TRBJ2-7	13	-	TRBD2
TGTGCCAGCAGCCCCCAGGTTGATCAGCCCCAGCATTTT	CASSPQVDQPQHF	TRBV28	TRBJ1-5	13	-	-
TGTGCCAGCAGCTTAGCTTCGGGAGAGACTGGGGCCAACGTCCTGACTTTC	CASSLASGETGANVLTF	TRBV7-6	TRBJ2-6	17	-	-
TGTGCCAGCAGTGGGGACACTCAGCCCCAGCATTTT	CASSGDTQPQHF	TRBV2	TRBJ1-5	12	-	-
TGCGCCAGCAGCCAAGTTCACGTAGCCCGGGGATATGGCTACACCTTC	CASSQVHVARGYGYTF	TRBV4-1	TRBJ1-2	16	-	-
TGCGCCAGCAGCCAAGAGGGCAGCGGGAGTGCCTACGAGCAGTACTTC	CASSQEGSGSAYEQYF	TRBV4-1	TRBJ2-7	16	-	TRBD2
TGTGCCAGCAGCGTAGGGCGGGACGCAAACACCGGGGAGCTGTTTTTT	CASSVGRDANTGELFF	TRBV9	TRBJ2-2	16	-	-
TGTGCCAGCAGCGGACTAGCGGTTGAGCAGTACTTC	CASSGLAVEQYF	TRBV2	TRBJ2-7	12	-	TRBD2
TGTGCCAGCAGCCAGGGGCGGATCACTGAAGCTTTCTTT	CASSQGRITEAFF	TRBV14	TRBJ1-1	13	-	-